The rows below give T cell receptor beta chains drawn from one sample of a study of T cell repertoires in cytomegalovirus infection. TCRdb passed the reads through MiXCR, listing each CDR3 protein once. The data show 170,000 or so distinct CDR3 sequences, with roughly an eighth seen just once and around 27% held by the top ten. The sample was PBMCs. These receptors were taken from a human donor in good health (CMV status not recorded). Some clones in this sample may be carry-over from other donors' samples. Both conserved end residues are part of each CDR3. D genes are given only for firm matches. Rows may omit the clone size; those that give it use once, few, many or a size class.

- | many | TRBJ2-7 | TRBV7-2 | 15 | TGTGCCAGCAGCTTAGATCAGGGCTGGGGGCGCGAGCAGTACTTC | CASSLDQGWGREQYF
- | many | TRBJ1-1 | TRBV12-3/TRBV12-4 | 12 | TGTGCCAGCAGCGACAGGAACACTGAAGCTTTCTTT | CASSDRNTEAFF
- | few | TRBJ2-1 | TRBV20-1 | 11 | TGCAGTGCTGGATTCTGGAATGAGCAGTTCTTC | CSAGFWNEQFF
- | - | TRBJ2-7 | TRBV12-5 | 13 | TGTGCTAGTGGTCCCTCGGATGGCTACGAGCAGTACTTC | CASGPSDGYEQYF
- | few | TRBJ1-2 | TRBV28 | 13 | TGTGCCAGTACCCTGGACCGGTCCTATGGCTACACCTTC | CASTLDRSYGYTF
- | few | TRBJ2-1 | TRBV7-2 | 11 | TGTGCCACCGGGGTTAACAATGAGCAGTTCTTC | CATGVNNEQFF
- | many | TRBJ1-5 | TRBV29-1 | 13 | TGCAGCGCCGCCCTGGACGGTAATCAGCCCCAGCATTTT | CSAALDGNQPQHF
- | many | TRBJ2-7 | TRBV7-8 | 12 | TGTGCCAGCAGCTCGAAGGACTACGAGCAGTACTTC | CASSSKDYEQYF
TRBD1 | many | TRBJ1-5 | TRBV12-3/TRBV12-4 | 18 | TGTGCCAGCAGTTTTGTGCTGGACAGGGCGGGGGTTAATCAGCCCCAGCATTTT | CASSFVLDRAGVNQPQHF
- | many | TRBJ1-5 | TRBV7-8 | 13 | TGTGCCAGCAGTTTGACGTCGGATCAGCCCCAGCATTTT | CASSLTSDQPQHF
TRBD2 | - | TRBJ2-1 | TRBV6-5 | 14 | TGTGCCAGCAGTCAGACTAGCGGGAGAGCTGAGCAGTTCTTC | CASSQTSGRAEQFF
TRBD1 | - | TRBJ2-1 | TRBV10-3 | 14 | TGTGCCATCAAAACAGGGGGCAACTACAATGAGCAGTTCTTC | CAIKTGGNYNEQFF
- | few | TRBJ2-1 | TRBV28 | 12 | TGTGCCAGCAGGGGCAGGGGTAATGAGCAGTTCTTC | CASRGRGNEQFF
- | many | TRBJ2-5 | TRBV28 | 14 | TGTGCCAGCAGTGAGCCGGGCGGGTCAGAGACCCAGTACTTC | CASSEPGGSETQYF
- | few | TRBJ1-4 | TRBV6-6 | 15 | TGTGCCAGCAGTTACGAGGGGCAGGGTAATGAAAAACTGTTTTTT | CASSYEGQGNEKLFF
- | - | TRBJ2-7 | TRBV29-1 | 13 | TGCAGCGTTGAAGACTCCAGGGACTACGAGCAGTACTTC | CSVEDSRDYEQYF
TRBD1 | - | TRBJ2-7 | TRBV29-1 | 13 | TGCAGCGGCCGGGACAGCCTCTCCTACGAGCAGTACTTC | CSGRDSLSYEQYF
TRBD2 | - | TRBJ2-1 | TRBV2 | 14 | TGTGCCATTCCTCCGGGAGGCCCCTTGGGTGAGCAGTTCTTC | CAIPPGGPLGEQFF
- | - | TRBJ2-1 | TRBV28 | 13 | TGTGCCAGCGGGGCCAGCCCCTACAATGAGCAGTTCTTC | CASGASPYNEQFF
TRBD2 | few | TRBJ2-1 | TRBV20-1 | 13 | TGCAGTGCTAGAGGGGGACTATACAATGAGCAGTTCTTC | CSARGGLYNEQFF
TRBD1 | - | TRBJ1-2 | TRBV28 | 14 | TGTGCCAGCAGTTCACTGACAGGGCTCTATGGCTACACCTTC | CASSSLTGLYGYTF
- | - | TRBJ2-5 | TRBV9 | 14 | TGTGCCAGCAGCGCCCGGGACTACCAAGAGACCCAGTACTTC | CASSARDYQETQYF
- | many | TRBJ1-2 | TRBV7-2 | 15 | TGTGCCAGCAGCCCGGGCCCCTTCATGACCTATGGCTACACCTTC | CASSPGPFMTYGYTF
TRBD2 | many | TRBJ2-2 | TRBV7-8 | 16 | TGTGCCAGCAGCTTGGGACTAGCGGGGGCTACCGGGGAGCTGTTTTTT | CASSLGLAGATGELFF
- | few | TRBJ2-6 | TRBV7-9 | 16 | TGTGCCAGCAGCCCACGACGGCTCTCTGGGGCCAACGTCCTGACTTTC | CASSPRRLSGANVLTF
- | many | TRBJ2-3 | TRBV6-2/TRBV6-3 | 15 | TGTGCCAGCAGTTATAGCGCCTCCCGGGATGGTACGCAGTATTTT | CASSYSASRDGTQYF
- | many | TRBJ2-7 | TRBV7-9 | 17 | TGTGCCAGCAGTCTCGATCTGACAGGCTCCAGCTCCTACGAGCAGTACTTC | CASSLDLTGSSSYEQYF
- | many | TRBJ2-6 | TRBV28 | 18 | TGTGCCAGCAGGCCCCTTGGACCACCTATGGCTGGGGCCAACGTCCTGACTTTC | CASRPLGPPMAGANVLTF
- | few | TRBJ2-2 | TRBV12-3/TRBV12-4 | 17 | TGTGCCAGCAGTTTAACGGTCGGCGGGATCCACACCGGGGAGCTGTTTTTT | CASSLTVGGIHTGELFF
- | many | TRBJ1-1 | TRBV7-2 | 15 | TGTGCCAGCAGCCTAACGGGACGGATGAACACTGAAGCTTTCTTT | CASSLTGRMNTEAFF
- | - | TRBJ2-1 | TRBV7-8 | 15 | TGTGCCAGCAGCTCCTGGGACAAGCCCTACAATGAGCAGTTCTTC | CASSSWDKPYNEQFF
- | few | TRBJ2-3 | TRBV12-3/TRBV12-4 | 14 | TGTGCCAGCAGTTTCCCAGGGGGGGAAGATACGCAGTATTTT | CASSFPGGEDTQYF
- | many | TRBJ1-1 | TRBV7-9 | 16 | TGTGCCAGCAGCCGGAACTCAGGAATGGGGGACACTGAAGCTTTCTTT | CASSRNSGMGDTEAFF
- | few | TRBJ2-5 | TRBV27 | 14 | TGTGCCAGCAGTTTCGAGGGTCCCTCTGCGTCCCAGTACTTC | CASSFEGPSASQYF
- | - | TRBJ1-2 | TRBV15 | 12 | TGTGCCACCAGCGGACAGTCCCCCGGCTACACCTTC | CATSGQSPGYTF